Each of the 14 T cell receptor beta chains below was sequenced from the same sample in a study of T cells in Graves' hyperthyroidism and ophthalmopathy. TCR beta CDR3 regions were amplified from RNA transcripts. RT-PCR in the first round (using the HTBI primer set) targeted the TCR CDR3. MiXCR, run by TCRdb on the multiplex PCR reads, gives a single entry per CDR3 protein. The profile shows approximately 400,000 distinct CDR3 sequences, about 18% of them singletons. Source material: blood. All receptors derive from a woman under 30 with Graves' hyperthyroidism.

This clonotype was picked up a small number of times. A much larger clone differs by one base, so this may be a read error. The chain uses TRBV6-1 and TRBJ1-1; maybe TRBD1 (5 bases). The CDR3 extends over 14 amino acids. Trimming shortened V by 9 bases and J by 7 bases, and 21 bases separated the two germline ends. Looked up from germline, CDR1 is MNHNS and CDR2 is SASEGT. The CDR3 spells CASFETETLFEAFF. For the CDR3, the DNA is TGTGCCAGTTTCGAGACAGAGACACTTTTTGAAGCTTTCTTT.

This sequence joins TRBV15 and TRBJ2-5; D ambiguous. Trimming left V 1 base short and J 4 bases short, with 10 bases between. This CDR3 has 14 residues. The germline V gene encodes CDR1 LNHNV and CDR2 YYDKDF (reference sequence). This chain's CDR3 is CATSRGGVGETQYF. The CDR3 DNA is TGTGCCACCAGCAGAGGTGGGGTCGGAGAGACCCAGTACTTC.

This clonotype was recorded once. The rearrangement joins TRBV12-3 or TRBV12-4 to TRBJ2-7; the D gene is possibly TRBD1 (5 bases). This CDR3 contains 14 residues. With 5 bases removed from V and 6 bases from J, the gap between germline ends came to 17 bases. The DNA for the CDR3 is TGTGCCAGCAGTCCACAGGCTCCTGGCCCCGAGCAGTACTTC. Its translation is CASSPQAPGPEQYF.

The chain employs TRBV18 and TRBJ2-5; D tentatively reads TRBD1 or TRBD2 (5 bases each). From germline, CDR1 is KGHSH and CDR2 LQKENI. The V end was cut by 0 bases, the J end by 5 bases, with 13 bases between. The CDR3 consists of 15 residues. The CDR3 DNA follows: TGTGCCAGCTCACCACCGGTTTGGGGGTCGGAGACCCAGTACTTC. It translates to CASSPPVWGSETQYF.

This clonotype came up many times. V usage is TRBV20-1 and J usage is TRBJ2-7; 10 bases match TRBD1. J gave up 3 bases and V 0 bases, and 5 bases lay outside the gene matches. CDR3 length: 15 amino acids. CDR1 and CDR2 from the germline V gene are DFQATT and SNEGSKA (reference sequence). The CDR3 loop is CSARDHRDRGYEQYF. The CDR3 DNA reads as TGCAGTGCTAGAGATCACCGGGACAGGGGCTACGAGCAGTACTTC.

This clonotype was detected a few times. Relative to the germline gene, one junction end is altered; a read error may explain this. V usage is TRBV5-1 and J usage is TRBJ2-7; possible D gene TRBD2, 6 bases. Germline CDR1 and CDR2: SGHRS and YFSETQ. CDR3 length equals 16 residues. The CDR3 is CAGSLAQGRTRYEQYF. The DNA of the CDR3 is TGCGCCGGCAGCTTGGCTCAAGGGAGGACACGCTACGAGCAGTACTTC. The full variable domain, with the rest looked up from reference TRBV5-1 and TRBJ2-7, is KAGVTQTPRYLIKTRGQQVTLSCSPISGHRSVSWYQQTPGQGLQFLFEYFSETQRNKGNFPGRFSGRQFSNSRSEMNVSTLELGDSALYLCAGSLAQGRTRYEQYFGPGTRLTVT.

This clonotype was seen repeatedly, ten times or more. The rearrangement links TRBV9 to TRBJ1-2; D ambiguous. The germline V gene has CDR1 SGDLS and CDR2 YYNGEE. V lost 4 bases and J 1 base, leaving 11 bases between the germline ends. The CDR3 extends over 14 amino acids. The CDR3 here is CASSPRAVNYGYTF. As DNA, the CDR3 is TGTGCCAGCAGCCCGAGGGCAGTTAACTATGGCTACACCTTC.

This clonotype appeared many times. The chain recombines TRBV5-8 with TRBJ1-1, with 7 bases fitting TRBD1. The germline V gene encodes CDR1 SGHTS and CDR2 YDEGEE. Unmatched junction bases numbered 2, after V lost 3 bases and J lost 0 bases. The length of the CDR3 is 14 residues. The CDR3, as DNA: TGTGCCAGCAGCTGGGGACAGTTGAACACTGAAGCTTTCTTT. Its protein product is CASSWGQLNTEAFF.

There are a few counts of this clonotype. With a much larger clone just one base away, this may be a read error. The CDR3 region has the DNA TGTGCCTGCAGCTTTCCGCAGGGGGCCTCTGAAGCTTTCTTT. The encoded protein is CACSFPQGASEAFF. This sequence joins TRBV11-1 and TRBJ1-1; 8 bases fit TRBD1. The CDR3 has 14 residues. CDR1 SGHAT and CDR2 FQDESV come from the germline V gene (reference sequence).

This chain connects TRBV19 to TRBJ1-3; a possible D gene is TRBD1 (5 bases). Germline lookup yields CDR1 LNHDA and CDR2 SQIVND (reference sequence). This CDR3 spans 14 amino acids. Trimming stripped 6 bases from V and 3 bases from J, with 12 bases between. CDR3 bases: TGTGCCAGTAGACGAGGGACGTTTGGAAACACCATATATTTT. Translated: CASRRGTFGNTIYF.

This clonotype was recorded many times. This sequence joins TRBV27 and TRBJ2-7, with 8 bases identical to TRBD1. The V and J ends lost 6 bases and 7 bases, in that order; junction bases with no gene match: 8. Germline CDR1 and CDR2: MNHEY and SMNVEV (reference sequence). The length of the CDR3 is 13 residues. In DNA form, the CDR3 reads TGTGCCAGCAGGAGACAGGGGAGGCGGGAGCAGTACTTC. Translating it yields CASRRQGRREQYF.

This clonotype has ten or more counts. The V and J genes are TRBV2 and TRBJ1-2; 10 bases map to TRBD1. V gave up 8 bases and J gave up 8 bases; unmatched junction bases: 8. The CDR3 is made up of 13 amino acids. Germline-derived CDR1 and CDR2 are SNHLY and FYNNEI. The CDR3 sequence is CASDPGTGEGYTF. In DNA, the CDR3 is TGTGCCAGCGATCCAGGGACAGGGGAGGGCTACACCTTC.

CDR3 residues: CATSWLGLQETQYF. The CDR3 DNA is TGTGCCACCAGCTGGCTGGGCCTTCAAGAGACCCAGTACTTC. The chain is built from TRBV15 and TRBJ2-5; D ambiguous. CDR1 and CDR2 (germline): LNHNV, YYDKDF (reference sequence). The V gene lost 5 bases and the J gene lost 2 bases, with 12 bases spanning the gap. The CDR3 runs 14 residues.

Ten or more counts support this clonotype. The chain couples TRBV5-1 to TRBJ2-7; perhaps D is TRBD1 or TRBD2 (5 bases each). In germline, CDR1 is SGHRS, CDR2 YFSETQ. The V and J ends lost 5 bases and 4 bases respectively, with 16 bases between them. The CDR3 has 14 residues. CDR3 sequence: CASSGTLRGYEQYF. In DNA, the CDR3 is TGCGCCAGCAGTGGGACCCTCCGGGGATACGAGCAGTACTTC.